This T cell receptor beta chain is from a study of T cell responses to AZD1222 COVID-19 vaccine. With respect to this clone: Antigen: not known.

Study-wide findings and caveats: Targeting of unmutated variant regions was reportedly seen in nearly half of spike-specific TCRs. At study baseline, merely roughly 6 AZD1222 recipients were seropositive.

The V and J ends lost 6 bases and 3 bases respectively, with 14 bases between them. The germline V gene encodes CDR1 SNHLY and CDR2 FYNNEI. This CDR3 spans 15 amino acids. The table came from immunoSEQ multiplex PCR; TCRdb's copy has only in-frame clones and leaves some out. Among 150,000 to 200,000 clones listed, roughly nine tenths were seen once. The clonotype was recovered from an adult who received the MenACWY meningococcal vaccine as a control. V usage is TRBV2 and J usage is TRBJ2-2, with D tentatively TRBD2 (6 bases). Specimen: peripheral blood, collected 28 days after the second dose of the MenACWY control vaccine. The CDR3, as DNA: TGTGCCAGCAGACCCGGGACTCTATACACCGGGGAGCTGTTTTTT. Translation gives CASRPGTLYTGELFF.